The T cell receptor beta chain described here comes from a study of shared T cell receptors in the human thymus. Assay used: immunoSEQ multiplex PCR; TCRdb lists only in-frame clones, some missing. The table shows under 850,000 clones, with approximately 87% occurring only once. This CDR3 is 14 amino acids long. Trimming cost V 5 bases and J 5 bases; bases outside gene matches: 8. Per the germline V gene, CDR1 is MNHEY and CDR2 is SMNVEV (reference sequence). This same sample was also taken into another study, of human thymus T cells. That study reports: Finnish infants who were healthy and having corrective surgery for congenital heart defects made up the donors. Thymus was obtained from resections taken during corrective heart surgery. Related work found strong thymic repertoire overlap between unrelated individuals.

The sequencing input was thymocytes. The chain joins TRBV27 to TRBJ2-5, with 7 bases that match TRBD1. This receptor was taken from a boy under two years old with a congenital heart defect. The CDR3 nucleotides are TGTGCCAGCAGTCCGCCGGGACAGCGGGAGACCCAGTACTTC. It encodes CASSPPGQRETQYF.